Here is one T cell receptor (beta chain) with its context. The data derive from a study of cytomegalovirus exposure and HLA in healthy donors. V was shortened by 5 bases and J by 2 bases, with 16 bases between the two germline ends. The CDR3 runs to 15 residues. Per germline, CDR1 SGHAT and CDR2 FQNNGV. The PCR used 60 Vbeta and 13 Jbeta primers. The protocol was immunoSEQ multiplex PCR, while the TCRdb copy is restricted to in-frame clones and leaves out a portion. Found here are more than 95,000 clones, about 80% of them singletons; the top ten hold roughly 3.7%. The material sequenced was PBMCs. The source of this sequence is a woman between 35 and 50 years old in good health and CMV-seropositive. The V call is TRBV11-2, the J call TRBJ2-7; D possibly corresponds to TRBD1 (6 bases). This CDR3 is CASSLNRDYTYEQYF. The CDR3 DNA reads TGTGCCAGCAGCCTCAACAGGGATTATACCTACGAGCAGTACTTC.